The clone carrying this T cell receptor beta chain came up many times. The antigen is not known. The data originate from a study of spatial heterogeneity in lung cancer. Study in general: Any follow-up PBMC samples that were available went on to be sequenced, and the median time to follow-up was roughly 2 years after resection. The study, taken as a whole, reports: Ubiquitous expanded tumor TCRs showed up in blood more at resection than follow-up.

Individually, TCR cDNA molecules were each labelled with a unique molecular identifier. TCRdb independently ran MiXCR on the 5' RACE reads; one entry per CDR3 protein. The sample comprises over 45,000 distinct CDR3 sequences, 12% of which are singletons, and roughly 32% rests with the top ten. Time point specified: blood at routine non-recurrence follow-up after resection. The sequenced material consisted of unsorted whole RNA from tumor, nontumor lung or frozen PBMC. The V gene lost 7 bases and the J gene lost 0 bases, with 14 bases spanning the gap. The CDR3 runs 15 residues. Germline CDR1 and CDR2: LNHDA and SQIVND (reference sequence).

Sequenced here: PBMCs, sampled at follow-up. The chain recombines TRBV19 with TRBJ2-3; D is undetermined. This receptor was identified in a male donor with early-stage non-small cell lung cancer. CDR3 DNA: TGTGCCAGTACCCCCCAGGACCTTAGCACAGATACGCAGTATTTT. Protein sequence: CASTPQDLSTDTQYF.